This TCR beta chain was found in a study of cytomegalovirus exposure and HLA in healthy donors. Points from the study as a whole: Sequencing likely generated an artifact that appeared as a cluster of highly shared sequence variants.

A note on this clone: Its specificity is not known.

Germline V gene lookup returns CDR1 SGHAT and CDR2 FQNNGV. The CDR3 spans 18 residues. V dropped 2 bases and J dropped 2; count of bases not matched to a gene: 9. The PCR employed 60 Vbeta primers together with 13 Jbeta primers. The protocol was immunoSEQ multiplex PCR, while the TCRdb copy is restricted to in-frame clones and leaves out a portion. The table lists some 120,000 clones, over 65% of them singletons. Donors were nominally healthy when sampled, though unrecorded immune exposures were likely. The rearrangement uses TRBV11-2 and TRBJ2-2; TRBD2 agrees at 9 bases. This clonotype was obtained from a man aged 45-65 years in good health and CMV-seronegative. The sequenced sample was PBMCs. The CDR3 protein is CASSLLVSGGLNTGELFF. The CDR3 nucleotides are TGTGCCAGCAGCTTACTGGTTAGCGGGGGCCTAAACACCGGGGAGCTGTTTTTT.